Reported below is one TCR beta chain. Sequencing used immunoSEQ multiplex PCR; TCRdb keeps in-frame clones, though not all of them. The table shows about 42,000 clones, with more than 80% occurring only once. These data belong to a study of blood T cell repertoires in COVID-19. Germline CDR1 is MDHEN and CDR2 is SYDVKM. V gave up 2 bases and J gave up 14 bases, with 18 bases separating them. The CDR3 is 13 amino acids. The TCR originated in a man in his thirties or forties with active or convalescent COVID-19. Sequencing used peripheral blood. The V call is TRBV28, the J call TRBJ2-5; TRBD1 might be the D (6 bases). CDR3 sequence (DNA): TGTGCCAGCAGTTTAGCGGGCAGGACAGCCCCTTACTTC. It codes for CASSLAGRTAPYF.